This T cell receptor beta chain was sequenced in a study of blood T cell repertoires in COVID-19. Study in general: Specimens from acute and convalescent COVID-19 originated in the United States, Italy and Spain. T cells, B-cell-depleted T cells, or PBMCs supplied cDNA or gDNA.

Under the authors' procedure: Reference gene primer amplification yielded estimated nucleated cell counts. Using immunoSEQ multiplex PCR, the repertoire was profiled, and TCRdb retains in-frame clones only, with some absent. That table furnishes V, J and clone size, whereas the DNA furnished D and trimming. The data show roughly 80,000 clones, under 90% seen once. Trimming cost V 2 bases and J 4 bases; bases outside gene matches: 5. Germline V gene data show CDR1 as MNHEY and CDR2 as SVGEGT. The CDR3 runs to 14 residues. The genes are TRBV6-2 or TRBV6-3 and TRBJ2-7, with 7 bases fitting TRBD1. The sequence was collected from a man older than 75 with acute or convalescent COVID-19. Sequenced sample: peripheral blood. The CDR3 sequence is CASSYTRQGYEQYF. The CDR3 DNA is TGTGCCAGCAGTTACACGAGACAGGGATACGAGCAGTACTTC.